The clone carrying this T cell receptor (beta chain) was observed a handful of times. This CDR3 comprises 18 residues. Germline CDR1 reads SGHVS; CDR2 reads FQNEAQ. The V and J ends lost 1 base and 4 bases respectively, with 19 bases between them. TCRdb ran MiXCR on the RT-PCR reads and lists one entry per CDR3 protein. The table has 400,000 to 450,000 distinct CDR3 sequences, approximately 16% seen once. The sample belongs to a study of patients and donors after allogeneic stem cell transplantation. This receptor was obtained from a human donor who was either an allogeneic HSCT recipient or a stem cell or donor lymphocyte infusion donor (not recorded which). It is not recorded whose cells these are; they may come from a transplant donor. The sequenced material came from blood, either unsorted or a sorted T cell fraction (not recorded which). The V gene is TRBV7-8, the J gene TRBJ1-4, with D possibly TRBD1 on 5 matching bases. The CDR3 sequence is CASSLVGHPETVNEKLFF. DNA of the CDR3: TGTGCCAGCAGCTTAGTAGGACATCCCGAAACAGTTAATGAAAAACTGTTTTTT.